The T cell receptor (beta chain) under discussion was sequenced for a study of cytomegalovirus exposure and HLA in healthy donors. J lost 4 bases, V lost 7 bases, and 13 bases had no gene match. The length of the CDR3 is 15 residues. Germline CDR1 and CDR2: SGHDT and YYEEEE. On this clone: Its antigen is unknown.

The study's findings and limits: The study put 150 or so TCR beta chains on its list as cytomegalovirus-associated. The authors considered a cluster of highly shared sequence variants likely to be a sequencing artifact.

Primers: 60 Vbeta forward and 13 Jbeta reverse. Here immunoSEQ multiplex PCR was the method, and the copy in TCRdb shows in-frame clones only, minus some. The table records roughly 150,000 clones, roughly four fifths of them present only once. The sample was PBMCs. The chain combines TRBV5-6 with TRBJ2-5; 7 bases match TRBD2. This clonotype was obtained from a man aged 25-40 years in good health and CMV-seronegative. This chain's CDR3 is CASGGSGRGPETQYF. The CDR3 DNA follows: TGTGCCAGCGGGGGGTCGGGGAGGGGTCCAGAGACCCAGTACTTC.